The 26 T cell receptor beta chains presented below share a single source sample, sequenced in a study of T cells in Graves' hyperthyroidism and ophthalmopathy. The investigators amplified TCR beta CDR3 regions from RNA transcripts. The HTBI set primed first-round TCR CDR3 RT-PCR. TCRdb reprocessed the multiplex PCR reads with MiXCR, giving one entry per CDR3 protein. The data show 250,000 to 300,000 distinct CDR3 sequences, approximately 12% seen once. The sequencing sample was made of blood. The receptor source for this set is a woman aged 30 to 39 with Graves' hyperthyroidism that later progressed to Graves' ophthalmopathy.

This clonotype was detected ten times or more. The DNA of the CDR3 is TGCAGCGTGATGGGGGGACAGGGATACGAGCAGTACTTC. It translates to CSVMGGQGYEQYF. This chain uses TRBV29-1 with TRBJ2-7; TRBD1 agrees at 9 bases. The CDR3 consists of 13 residues. The ends lost 6 bases at V and 4 bases at J; junction bases unmatched: 7. Germline V gives CDR1 SQVTM, CDR2 ANQGSEA.

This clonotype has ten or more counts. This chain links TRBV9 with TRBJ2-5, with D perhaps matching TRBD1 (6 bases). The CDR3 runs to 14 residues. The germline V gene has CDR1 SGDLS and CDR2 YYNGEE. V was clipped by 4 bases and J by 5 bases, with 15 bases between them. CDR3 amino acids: CASSPRGQGETQYF. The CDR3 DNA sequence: TGTGCCAGCAGCCCGAGGGGCCAGGGGGAGACCCAGTACTTC.

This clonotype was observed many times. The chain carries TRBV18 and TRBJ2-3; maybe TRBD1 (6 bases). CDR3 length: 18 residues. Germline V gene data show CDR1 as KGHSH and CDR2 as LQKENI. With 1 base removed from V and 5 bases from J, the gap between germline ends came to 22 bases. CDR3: CASSPRPRQVRPGDTQYF. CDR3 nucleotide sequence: TGTGCCAGCTCACCACGCCCCCGACAGGTACGCCCGGGAGATACGCAGTATTTT.

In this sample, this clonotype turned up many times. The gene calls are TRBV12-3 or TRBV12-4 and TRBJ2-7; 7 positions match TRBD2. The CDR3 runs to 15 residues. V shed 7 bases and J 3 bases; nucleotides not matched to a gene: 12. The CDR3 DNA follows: TGTGCCAGCACCCAGGGACTATCACTTGACTACGAGCAGTACTTC. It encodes CASTQGLSLDYEQYF.

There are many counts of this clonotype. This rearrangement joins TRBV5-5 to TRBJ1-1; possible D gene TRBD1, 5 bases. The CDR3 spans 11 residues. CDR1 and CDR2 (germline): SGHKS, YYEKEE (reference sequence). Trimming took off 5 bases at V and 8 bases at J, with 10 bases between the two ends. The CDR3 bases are TGTGCCAGCAGGGGCCGGGGGGAAGCTTTCTTT. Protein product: CASRGRGEAFF.

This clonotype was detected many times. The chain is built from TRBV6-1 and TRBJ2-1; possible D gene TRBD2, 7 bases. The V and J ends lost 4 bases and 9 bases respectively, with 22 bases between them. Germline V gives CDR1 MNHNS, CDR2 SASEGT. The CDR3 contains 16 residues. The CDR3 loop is CASSGSVGGLQGEQFF. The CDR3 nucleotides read TGTGCCAGCAGTGGGTCTGTGGGAGGGCTACAGGGTGAGCAGTTCTTC.

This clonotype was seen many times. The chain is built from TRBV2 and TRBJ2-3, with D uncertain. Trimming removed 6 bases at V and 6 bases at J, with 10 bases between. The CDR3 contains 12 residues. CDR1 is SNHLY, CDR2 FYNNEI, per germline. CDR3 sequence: CASSLLEDTQYF. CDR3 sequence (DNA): TGTGCCAGCAGCCTGCTCGAGGATACGCAGTATTTT.

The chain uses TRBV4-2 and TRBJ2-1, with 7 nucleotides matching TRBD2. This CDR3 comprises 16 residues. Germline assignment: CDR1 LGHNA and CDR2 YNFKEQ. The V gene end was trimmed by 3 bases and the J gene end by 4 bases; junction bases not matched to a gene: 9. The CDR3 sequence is CASSQVPSGAYNEQFF. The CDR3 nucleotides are TGTGCCAGCAGCCAGGTCCCTAGCGGCGCTTACAATGAGCAGTTCTTC.

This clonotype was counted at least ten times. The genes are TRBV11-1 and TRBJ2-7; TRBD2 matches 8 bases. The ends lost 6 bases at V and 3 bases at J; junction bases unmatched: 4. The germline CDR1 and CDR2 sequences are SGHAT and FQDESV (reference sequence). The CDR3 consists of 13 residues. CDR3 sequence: CASRGLGNYEQYF. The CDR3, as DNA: TGTGCCAGCAGGGGACTAGGTAACTACGAGCAGTACTTC.

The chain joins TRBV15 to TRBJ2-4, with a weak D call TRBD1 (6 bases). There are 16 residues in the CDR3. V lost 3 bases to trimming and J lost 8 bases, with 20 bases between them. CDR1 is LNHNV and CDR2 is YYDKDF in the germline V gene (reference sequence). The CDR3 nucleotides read TGTGCCACCAGCAGGTTAGGCGGACAGAGGGGAGACATTCAGTACTTC. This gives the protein CATSRLGGQRGDIQYF.

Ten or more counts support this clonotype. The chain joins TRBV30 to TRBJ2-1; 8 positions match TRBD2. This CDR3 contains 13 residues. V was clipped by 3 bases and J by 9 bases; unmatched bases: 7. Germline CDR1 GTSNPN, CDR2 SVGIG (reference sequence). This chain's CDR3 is CAWSWTSSSEQFF. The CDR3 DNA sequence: TGTGCCTGGAGCTGGACTAGCAGTAGTGAGCAGTTCTTC.

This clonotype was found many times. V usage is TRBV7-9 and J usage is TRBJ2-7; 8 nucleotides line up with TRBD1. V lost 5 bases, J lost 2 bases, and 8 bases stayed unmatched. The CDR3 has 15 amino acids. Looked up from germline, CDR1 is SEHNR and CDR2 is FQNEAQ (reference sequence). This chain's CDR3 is CASSDDRGGAYEQYF. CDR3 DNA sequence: TGTGCCAGCAGCGACGACAGGGGTGGGGCCTACGAGCAGTACTTC.

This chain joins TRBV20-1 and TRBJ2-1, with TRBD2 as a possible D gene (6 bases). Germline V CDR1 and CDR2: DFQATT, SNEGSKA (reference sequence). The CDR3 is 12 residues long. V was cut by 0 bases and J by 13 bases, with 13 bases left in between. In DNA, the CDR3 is TGCAGTGCTAGAGACAGAGGACTACTCCAGTTCTTC. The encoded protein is CSARDRGLLQFF.

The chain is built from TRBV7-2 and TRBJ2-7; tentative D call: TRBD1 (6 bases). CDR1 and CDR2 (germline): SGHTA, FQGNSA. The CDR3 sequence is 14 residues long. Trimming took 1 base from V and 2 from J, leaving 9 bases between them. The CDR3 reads CASSLVGAPYEQYF. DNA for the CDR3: TGTGCCAGCAGCTTAGTGGGGGCCCCCTACGAGCAGTACTTC.

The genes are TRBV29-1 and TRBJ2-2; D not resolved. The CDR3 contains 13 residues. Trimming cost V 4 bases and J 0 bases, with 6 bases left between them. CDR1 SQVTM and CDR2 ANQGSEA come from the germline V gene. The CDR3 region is CSVGIANTGELFF. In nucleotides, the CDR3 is TGCAGCGTTGGAATAGCGAACACCGGGGAGCTGTTTTTT.

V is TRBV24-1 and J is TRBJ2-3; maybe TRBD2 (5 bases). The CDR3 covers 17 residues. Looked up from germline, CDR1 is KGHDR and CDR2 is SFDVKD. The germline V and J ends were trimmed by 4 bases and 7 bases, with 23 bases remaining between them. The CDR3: CATSDPTPEGRGHTQYF. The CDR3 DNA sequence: TGTGCCACCAGTGACCCCACCCCCGAGGGCCGCGGCCATACGCAGTATTTT.

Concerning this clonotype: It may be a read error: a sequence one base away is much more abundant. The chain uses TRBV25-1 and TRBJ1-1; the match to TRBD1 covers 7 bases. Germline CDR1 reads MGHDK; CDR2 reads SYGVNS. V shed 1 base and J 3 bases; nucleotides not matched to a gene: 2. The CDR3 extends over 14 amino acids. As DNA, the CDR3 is TGTGCCAGCAGTGAATCAGGGGGGCACACTGAAGCTTTCTTT. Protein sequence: CASSESGGHTEAFF.

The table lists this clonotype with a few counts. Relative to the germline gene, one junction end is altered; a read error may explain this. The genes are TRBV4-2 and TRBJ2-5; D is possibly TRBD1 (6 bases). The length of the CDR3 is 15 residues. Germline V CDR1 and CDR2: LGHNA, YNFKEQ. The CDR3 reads CASSQDTAGAKTQHF. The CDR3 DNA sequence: TGTGCCAGCAGCCAAGATACCGCAGGGGCGAAGACCCAGCACTTC.

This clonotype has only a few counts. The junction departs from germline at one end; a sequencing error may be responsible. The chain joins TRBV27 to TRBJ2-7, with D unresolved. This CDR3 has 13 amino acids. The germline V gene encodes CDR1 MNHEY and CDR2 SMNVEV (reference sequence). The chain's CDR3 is CASGFASDYEQYF. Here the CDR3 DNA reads TGTGCCAGCGGTTTCGCCAGCGACTACGAGCAGTACTTC.

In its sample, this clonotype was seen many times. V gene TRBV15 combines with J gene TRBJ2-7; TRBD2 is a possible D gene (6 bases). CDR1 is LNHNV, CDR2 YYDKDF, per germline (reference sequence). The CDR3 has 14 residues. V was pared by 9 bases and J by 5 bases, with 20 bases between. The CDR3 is CATAQRVRSHEQYF. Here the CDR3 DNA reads TGTGCCACTGCGCAGCGGGTGAGGTCCCACGAGCAGTACTTC.

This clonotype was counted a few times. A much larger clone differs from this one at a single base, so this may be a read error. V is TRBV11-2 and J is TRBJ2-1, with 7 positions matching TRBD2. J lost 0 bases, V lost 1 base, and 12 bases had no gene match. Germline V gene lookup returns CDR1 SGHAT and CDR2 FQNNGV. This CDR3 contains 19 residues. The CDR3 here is CASSLAAAGKGSSYNEQFF. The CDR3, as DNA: TGTGCCAGCAGCTTAGCGGCAGCGGGAAAGGGCAGCTCCTACAATGAGCAGTTCTTC.

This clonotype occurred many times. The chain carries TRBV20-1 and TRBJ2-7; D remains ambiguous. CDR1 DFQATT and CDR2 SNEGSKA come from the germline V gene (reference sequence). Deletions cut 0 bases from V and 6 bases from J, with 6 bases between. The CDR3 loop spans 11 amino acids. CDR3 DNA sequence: TGCAGTGCTAGAGATTCGCGCGAGCAGTACTTC. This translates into CSARDSREQYF.

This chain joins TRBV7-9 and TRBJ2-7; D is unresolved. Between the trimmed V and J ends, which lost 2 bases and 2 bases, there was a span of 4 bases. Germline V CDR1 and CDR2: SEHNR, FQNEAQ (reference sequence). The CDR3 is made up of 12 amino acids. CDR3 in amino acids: CASSLTAYEQYF. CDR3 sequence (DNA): TGTGCCAGCAGCTTAACCGCCTACGAGCAGTACTTC.

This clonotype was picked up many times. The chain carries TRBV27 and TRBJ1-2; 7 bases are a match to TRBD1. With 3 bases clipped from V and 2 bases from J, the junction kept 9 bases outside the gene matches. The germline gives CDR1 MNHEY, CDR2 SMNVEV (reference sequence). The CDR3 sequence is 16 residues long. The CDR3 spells CASSFSPGQENYGYTF. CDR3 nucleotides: TGTGCCAGCAGTTTTTCGCCCGGACAGGAGAACTATGGCTACACCTTC.

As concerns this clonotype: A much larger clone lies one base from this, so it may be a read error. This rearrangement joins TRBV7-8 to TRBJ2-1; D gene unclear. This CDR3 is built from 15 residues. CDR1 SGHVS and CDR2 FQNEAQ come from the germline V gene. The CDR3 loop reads CASSLVVGSYSEQFF. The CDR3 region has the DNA TGTGCCAGCAGCTTAGTCGTCGGGTCCTACAGTGAGCAGTTCTTC.

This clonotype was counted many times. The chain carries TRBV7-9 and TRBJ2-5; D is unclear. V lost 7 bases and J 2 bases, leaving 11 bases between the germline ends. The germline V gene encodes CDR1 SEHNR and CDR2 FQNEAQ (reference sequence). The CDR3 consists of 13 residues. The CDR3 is CASTQTGQETQYF. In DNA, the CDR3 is TGTGCCAGCACCCAAACCGGACAAGAGACCCAGTACTTC.